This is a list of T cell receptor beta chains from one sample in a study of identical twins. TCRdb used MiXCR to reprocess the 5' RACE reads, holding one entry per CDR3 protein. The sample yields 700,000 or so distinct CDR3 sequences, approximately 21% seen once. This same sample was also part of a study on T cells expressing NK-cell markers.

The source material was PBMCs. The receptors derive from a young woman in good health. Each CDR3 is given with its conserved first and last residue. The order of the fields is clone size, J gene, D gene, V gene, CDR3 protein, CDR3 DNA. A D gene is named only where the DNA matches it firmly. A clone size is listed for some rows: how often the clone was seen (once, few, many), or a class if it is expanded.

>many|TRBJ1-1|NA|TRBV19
CASKILQGGTNTEAFF
TGTGCCAGTAAGATCCTACAGGGCGGGACGAACACTGAAGCTTTCTTT
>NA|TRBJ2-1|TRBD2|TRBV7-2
CASSLSPTSGGMDEQFF
TGTGCCAGCAGCTTATCGCCAACTAGCGGGGGGATGGATGAGCAGTTCTTC
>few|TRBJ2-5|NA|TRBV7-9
CASSSPQGETQYF
TGTGCCAGCAGCTCCCCACAGGGAGAGACCCAGTACTTC
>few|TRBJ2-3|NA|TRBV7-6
CASSLAEKSTPYGTDTQYF
TGTGCCAGCAGCTTAGCGGAGAAATCCACACCTTATGGCACAGATACGCAGTATTTT
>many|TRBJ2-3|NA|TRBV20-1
CSAASGSSTDTQYF
TGCAGTGCGGCAAGCGGTTCTAGCACAGATACGCAGTATTTT
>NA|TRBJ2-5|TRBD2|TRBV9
CASSAGGSGETQYF
TGTGCCAGCAGCGCTGGCGGGAGCGGGGAGACCCAGTACTTC
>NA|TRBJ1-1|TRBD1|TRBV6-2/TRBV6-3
CASSDRGAEAFF
TGTGCCAGCAGTGACAGGGGCGCTGAAGCTTTCTTT
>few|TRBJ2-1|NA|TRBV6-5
CASSYTGVNEQFF
TGTGCCAGCAGTTACACGGGTGTGAATGAGCAGTTCTTC
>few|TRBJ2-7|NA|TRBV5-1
CASSLVPARSYEQYF
TGCGCCAGCAGCTTGGTCCCAGCAAGATCCTACGAGCAGTACTTC
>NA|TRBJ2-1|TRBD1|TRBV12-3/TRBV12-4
CASSSDRVDPNNEQFF
TGTGCCAGCAGTTCGGACAGGGTAGACCCCAACAATGAGCAGTTCTTC
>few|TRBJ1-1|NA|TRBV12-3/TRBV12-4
CASSSQRSTEAFF
TGTGCCAGCAGTTCCCAAAGGAGCACTGAAGCTTTCTTT
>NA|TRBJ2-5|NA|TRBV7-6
CASSSVQGRGRTQYF
TGTGCCAGCAGCTCTGTCCAGGGACGCGGTCGGACCCAGTACTTC
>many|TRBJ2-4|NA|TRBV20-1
CSARAGQANIQYF
TGCAGTGCTAGGGCGGGCCAGGCAAACATTCAGTACTTC
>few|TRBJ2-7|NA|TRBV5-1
CASSLATASYEQYF
TGCGCCAGCAGCTTGGCCACAGCTTCCTACGAGCAGTACTTC
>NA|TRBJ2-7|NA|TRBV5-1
CASSWAHRAYEQYF
TGCGCCAGCAGCTGGGCCCACAGGGCCTACGAGCAGTACTTC
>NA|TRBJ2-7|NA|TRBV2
CAGGGTGNYEQYF
TGTGCCGGGGGAGGGACAGGAAACTACGAGCAGTACTTC
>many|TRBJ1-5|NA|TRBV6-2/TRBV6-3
CASFGVGVGNQPQHF
TGTGCCAGCTTCGGCGTCGGGGTTGGCAATCAGCCCCAGCATTTT
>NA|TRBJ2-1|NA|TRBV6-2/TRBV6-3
CASSHSAHEQFF
TGTGCCAGCAGCCATAGCGCGCATGAGCAGTTCTTC
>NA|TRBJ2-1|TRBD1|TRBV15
CAIPRDRVMDEQFF
TGTGCCATCCCTCGGGACAGGGTGATGGATGAGCAGTTCTTC
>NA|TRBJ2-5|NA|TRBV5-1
CATSRGPRTETQYF
TGCGCCACCTCCCGGGGCCCAAGAACGGAGACCCAGTACTTC
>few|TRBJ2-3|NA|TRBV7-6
CASSLAEAMDTQYF
TGTGCCAGCAGCTTAGCGGAAGCAATGGATACGCAGTATTTT
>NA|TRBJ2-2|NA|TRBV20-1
CSADRSLNTGELFF
TGCAGTGCTGACCGATCACTTAACACCGGGGAGCTGTTTTTT
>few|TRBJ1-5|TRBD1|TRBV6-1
CASSRTGVYRPQHF
TGTGCCAGCAGTCGGACAGGGGTGTATCGGCCCCAGCATTTT
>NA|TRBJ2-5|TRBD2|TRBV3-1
CASSQEGLAETQYF
TGTGCCAGCAGCCAAGAAGGACTAGCGGAGACCCAGTACTTC
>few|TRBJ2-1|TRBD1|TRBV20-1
CSAQGQAIPGNEQFF
TGCAGTGCGCAAGGACAGGCCATACCCGGGAATGAGCAGTTCTTC
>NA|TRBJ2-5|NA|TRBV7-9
CASSHGTGHRETQYF
TGTGCCAGCAGCCACGGCACAGGGCATCGGGAGACCCAGTACTTC
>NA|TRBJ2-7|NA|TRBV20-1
CSAGAYSPDEQYF
TGCAGTGCTGGTGCATACTCCCCGGATGAGCAGTACTTC
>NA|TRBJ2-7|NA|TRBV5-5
CASSLELGTGRNYEQYF
TGTGCCAGCAGCTTGGAGTTAGGGACGGGAAGAAACTATGAGCAGTACTTC
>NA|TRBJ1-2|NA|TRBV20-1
CSALAAGEGGYTF
TGCAGTGCTCTTGCCGCCGGGGAGGGTGGCTACACCTTC
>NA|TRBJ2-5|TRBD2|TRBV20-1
CSARLAGAGETQYF
TGCAGTGCTAGACTAGCGGGAGCTGGTGAGACCCAGTACTTC
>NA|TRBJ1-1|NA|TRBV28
CASSFSRDAEAFF
TGTGCCAGCAGTTTCAGCCGTGATGCTGAAGCTTTCTTT
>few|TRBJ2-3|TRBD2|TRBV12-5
CASGFSGLAGGPQDTQYF
TGTGCTAGTGGTTTTTCGGGACTAGCGGGGGGGCCACAAGATACGCAGTATTTT
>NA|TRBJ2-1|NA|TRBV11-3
CASSNPGTLYNEQFF
TGTGCCAGCAGCAACCCCGGGACCCTATACAATGAGCAGTTCTTC
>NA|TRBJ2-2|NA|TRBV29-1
CSVLHRGELFF
TGCAGCGTTCTGCATCGAGGGGAGCTGTTTTTT
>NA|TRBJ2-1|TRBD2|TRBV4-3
CASSQEASAGTSRNNEQFF
TGCGCCAGCAGCCAAGAGGCGTCCGCCGGGACTAGCAGAAACAATGAGCAGTTCTTC
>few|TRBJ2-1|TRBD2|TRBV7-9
CAIPSGSDTYNEQFF
TGTGCCATCCCTAGCGGGAGTGACACCTACAATGAGCAGTTCTTC
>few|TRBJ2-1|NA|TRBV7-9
CASSSSRGAAYNEQFF
TGTGCCAGCAGTTCATCTAGGGGGGCGGCCTACAATGAGCAGTTCTTC
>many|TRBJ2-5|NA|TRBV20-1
CSAPAMGVQETQYF
TGCAGTGCTCCCGCTATGGGCGTACAAGAGACCCAGTACTTC
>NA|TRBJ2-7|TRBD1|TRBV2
CASSDVVQGTYEQYF
TGTGCCAGCAGTGACGTAGTACAGGGGACCTACGAGCAGTACTTC
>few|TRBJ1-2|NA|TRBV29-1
CRVGGDWEDGYTF
TGCAGGGTGGGGGGCGACTGGGAGGATGGCTACACCTTC
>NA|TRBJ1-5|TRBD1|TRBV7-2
CASSPAGGGQPQHF
TGTGCCAGCAGCCCCGCAGGGGGCGGGCAGCCCCAGCATTTT
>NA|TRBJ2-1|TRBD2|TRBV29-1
CSVAAGGPNNEQFF
TGCAGCGTTGCGGCGGGAGGGCCCAACAATGAGCAGTTCTTC